The 9 T cell receptor beta chains presented below share a single source sample, sequenced in a study of blood T cell repertoires in COVID-19. TCRdb's copy holds only in-frame clones and misses some; the assay was immunoSEQ multiplex PCR. The sample lists more than 250,000 clones, more than 70% occurring once. Sequenced input: peripheral blood. The receptors derive from a man aged 18 to 35 who had recovered from COVID-19.

The chain couples TRBV10-3 to TRBJ1-1; TRBD1 aligns across 8 bases. Germline V gene lookup returns CDR1 ENHRY and CDR2 SYGVKD. The CDR3 loop spans 15 amino acids. V was clipped by 6 bases and J by 4 bases; unmatched bases: 10. The DNA of the CDR3 is TGTGCCATCAGGGAAGCCGCTGGACAGGGCACTGAAGCTTTCTTT. Translating it yields CAIREAAGQGTEAFF.

V and J are TRBV29-1 and TRBJ2-5, with D tentatively TRBD1 (6 bases). V gave up 0 bases and J gave up 10 bases, with 15 bases separating them. Germline V CDR1 and CDR2: SQVTM, ANQGSEA. The CDR3 is 13 residues long. The CDR3 region is CSVEDFSGAGQYF. As DNA, the CDR3 is TGCAGCGTTGAAGATTTTTCAGGGGCCGGCCAGTACTTC.

The chain employs TRBV9 and TRBJ1-1; the match to TRBD1 covers 8 bases. The germline CDR1 and CDR2 sequences are SGDLS and YYNGEE. The CDR3 covers 17 residues. With 3 bases clipped from V and 4 bases from J, the junction kept 14 bases outside the gene matches. CDR3 nucleotide sequence: TGTGCCAGCAGCGAGCCCGCCCAGGGGGCAGGGGTCACTGAAGCTTTCTTT. Translated: CASSEPAQGAGVTEAFF.

In this sample, this clone turned up once. This chain joins TRBV11-2 and TRBJ2-3; 9 nucleotides match TRBD2. The germline gives CDR1 SGHAT, CDR2 FQNNGV. The V and J ends lost 1 base and 4 bases, in that order; junction bases with no gene match: 3. The CDR3 is made up of 15 amino acids. The CDR3: CASSLGGGAADTQYF. CDR3 nucleotides: TGTGCCAGCAGCTTAGGCGGGGGGGCCGCAGATACGCAGTATTTT.

The V call is TRBV6-5, the J call TRBJ2-1, with a tentative D call TRBD2 (7 bases). Germline V CDR1 and CDR2: MNHEY, SVGAGI. The CDR3 extends over 13 amino acids. Trimming cost V 8 bases and J 2 bases, with 10 bases left between them. CDR3 sequence reads: CASGGGPYNEQFF. In DNA, the CDR3 is TGTGCCAGCGGGGGGGGGCCCTACAATGAGCAGTTCTTC.

As to this clone: One end of the junction fails to match germline, which may point to a read error. This chain joins TRBV7-2 and TRBJ1-3; D unclear. The CDR3 length is 16 residues. Germline V gene sequence: CDR1 SGHTA, CDR2 FQGNSA. CDR3 in amino acids: CASSSLPGSSGNTIYF. The CDR3 coding sequence is TGTGCCAGCAGCTCCCTACCGGGGTCCTCTGGAAACACCATATACTTT.

This clone was recorded a few times. The CDR3 here is CASSRGLNQPQHF. The CDR3 coding sequence is TGCGCCAGCAGCCGGGGCTTGAATCAGCCCCAGCATTTT. The chain combines TRBV4-3 with TRBJ1-5; D is perhaps TRBD1 (5 bases). The germline V gene encodes CDR1 LGHNA and CDR2 YSLEER. Between the trimmed V and J ends, which lost 4 bases and 4 bases, there was a span of 8 bases. The CDR3 is 13 residues long.

The count of this clone is one. V is TRBV7-2 and J is TRBJ1-5; possibly TRBD1 for D (6 bases). V dropped 2 bases and J dropped 9 bases, with 17 bases sitting between them. CDR1 and CDR2 from the germline V gene are SGHTA and FQGNSA. This CDR3 region has 15 residues. The CDR3, as DNA: TGTGCCAGCAGCTTAATGGGGGACAAGGAGACGCCCCAGCATTTT. This gives the protein CASSLMGDKETPQHF.

The V call is TRBV6-5, the J call TRBJ2-7; possibly TRBD2 for D (5 bases). The length of the CDR3 is 15 residues. Germline CDR1 MNHEY, CDR2 SVGAGI. Trimming cost V 7 bases and J 0 bases, with 16 bases left between them. CDR3 region: CASNLRAEGSYEQYF. CDR3 in DNA: TGTGCCAGCAACCTAAGAGCGGAAGGCTCCTACGAGCAGTACTTC.